The present T cell receptor (beta chain) was sequenced within a study of blood T cell repertoires in COVID-19 (dated by TCRdb to 2018 to 2020). Regarding the study in general: Samples covering the acute and convalescent phases of COVID-19 were provided by collaborators in the United States, Italy and Spain. Deeply sampled blood TCRbeta repertoires from subjects exposed to, actively infected with, or recovered from COVID-19 were included in the dataset. Where available, HLA class I and class II types were obtained from metadata supplied by the sample provider rather than from assay-based typing. Samples came from the ongoing ImmuneRACE study (first 160 participants) plus 1,254 subjects from 6 global collaborators. The material from the prospective study consisted of cDNA or gDNA derived from T cells, B-cell-depleted T cells, or PBMCs. The repertoires were released in a freely available public database meant as a resource for research on the immune response to SARS-CoV-2. The sample metadata nearly always contained a de-identified subject ID, COVID-19 status, age in years and sex.

The CDR3 contains 15 residues, cysteine and phenylalanine counted. The kept DNA is CDR3 alone, 45 bases in frame from the first base. The germline V gene sets CDR1 to MDHEN and CDR2 to SYDVKM. V and J are trimmed by 6 bases and 2 bases, and the gene matches miss 9 bases of the junction. The paper's findings and limits, for the study overall: How much clinical and demographic metadata was included differed by source and by participant, and the metadata was provided uncurated.

At one collaborating source in Seattle, patients were enrolled during active infection and were followed longitudinally through the course of disease. Whole blood was collected in K2EDTA tubes by collaborating institutions according to the institutions' own protocols. For TCRbeta analysis, collaborators shipped samples in one of three forms: frozen whole blood, isolated PBMCs, or DNA extracted from either of those sample types. The immunoSEQ Assay, a bias-controlled multiplex PCR, was used to amplify TCRbeta CDR3 regions from genomic DNA. In the paper's pipeline: Within the assay, amplification of reference gene primers was used to estimate how many nucleated cells each sample contained. To quantify the absolute abundance of each unique TCRbeta CDR3 rearrangement, sequence reads were collapsed and filtered. For each sample, productive Simpson clonality was calculated as the square root of Simpson's diversity index over productive rearrangements. TCRdb retrieved this table from immuneACCESS and kept in-frame rearrangements only. Not all clones are present; in checked studies, unresolved V genes account for under half, and no reason is known for the remainder. V, J and clone size were drawn from that table, and D and trimming were deduced from the DNA. Counted in this sample were about 350,000 clones; 87% of them appeared once. The ten largest clonotypes hold approximately 9.9% of the sample.

As to this clone: The antigen it binds to is not known. No base quality information exists; no much larger clone differs at one position.

This sequence was found in a man aged 25-40 years with COVID-19, enrolled during active disease. This chain joins TRBV28 to TRBJ2-5, with 7 middle bases fitting TRBD1. The sequencing input was peripheral blood. The CDR3 has the sequence CASSLQGPGQETQYF. The DNA sequence is given as TGTGCCAGCAGCCTACAGGGGCCGGGACAAGAGACCCAGTACTTC.